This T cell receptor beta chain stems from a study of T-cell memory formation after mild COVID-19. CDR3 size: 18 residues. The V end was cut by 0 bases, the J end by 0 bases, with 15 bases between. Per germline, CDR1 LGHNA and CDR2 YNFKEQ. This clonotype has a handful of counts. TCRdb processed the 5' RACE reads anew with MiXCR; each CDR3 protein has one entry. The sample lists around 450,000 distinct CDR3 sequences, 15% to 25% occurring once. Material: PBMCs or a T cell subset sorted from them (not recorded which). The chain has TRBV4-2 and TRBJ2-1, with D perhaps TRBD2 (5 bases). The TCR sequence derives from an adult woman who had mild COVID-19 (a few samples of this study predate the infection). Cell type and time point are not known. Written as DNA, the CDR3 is TGTGCCAGCAGCCAAGAAGGAAAAGGGCTAGCCTCCTACAATGAGCAGTTCTTC. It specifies CASSQEGKGLASYNEQFF.